This record covers a single T cell receptor beta chain. What it binds is unknown. PCR primers comprised 60 Vbeta and 13 Jbeta primers. TCRdb keeps only in-frame clones here, not all; method: immunoSEQ multiplex PCR. The sample carries 150,000 to 200,000 clones, roughly 80% recorded once. The source of the sample is a study of cytomegalovirus exposure and HLA in healthy donors. Findings and caveats of the study: It has been reported that TCR beta sequences accurately predicted the HLA-A and HLA-B alleles of most subjects. In an earlier analysis, productive rearrangement rates for most beta V segments clustered near 87% or 30%.

The TCR originated in a woman aged 18-29 years in good health and CMV-seropositive. Material for sequencing was PBMCs.

The CDR3 nucleotides are TGTGCCAGCAGCTCCACTCACCTCCTAGCGGGGGGGGATGGAGGGACCCAGTACTTC. Its protein product is CASSSTHLLAGGDGGTQYF. The V call is TRBV5-4, the J call TRBJ2-5, with 12 bases aligning to TRBD2. The CDR3 is 19 amino acids. J was trimmed by 7 bases and V by 3 bases; bases with no gene match: 19. Germline V gene sequence: CDR1 SGHNT, CDR2 YYREEE (reference sequence).